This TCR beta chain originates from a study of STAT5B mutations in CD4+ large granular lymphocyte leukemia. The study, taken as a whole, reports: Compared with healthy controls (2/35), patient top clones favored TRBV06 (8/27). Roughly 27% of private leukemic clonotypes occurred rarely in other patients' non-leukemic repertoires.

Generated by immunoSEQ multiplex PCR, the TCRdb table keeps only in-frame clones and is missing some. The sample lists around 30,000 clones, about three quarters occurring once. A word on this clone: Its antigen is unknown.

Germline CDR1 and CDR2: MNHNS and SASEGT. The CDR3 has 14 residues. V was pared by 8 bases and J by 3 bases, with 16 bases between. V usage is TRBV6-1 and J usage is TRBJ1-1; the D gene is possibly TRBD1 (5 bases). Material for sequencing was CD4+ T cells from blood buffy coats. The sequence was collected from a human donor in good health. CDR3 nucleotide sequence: TGTGCCAGCGATACAGGCCAGCGGGACACTGAAGCTTTCTTT. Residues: CASDTGQRDTEAFF.